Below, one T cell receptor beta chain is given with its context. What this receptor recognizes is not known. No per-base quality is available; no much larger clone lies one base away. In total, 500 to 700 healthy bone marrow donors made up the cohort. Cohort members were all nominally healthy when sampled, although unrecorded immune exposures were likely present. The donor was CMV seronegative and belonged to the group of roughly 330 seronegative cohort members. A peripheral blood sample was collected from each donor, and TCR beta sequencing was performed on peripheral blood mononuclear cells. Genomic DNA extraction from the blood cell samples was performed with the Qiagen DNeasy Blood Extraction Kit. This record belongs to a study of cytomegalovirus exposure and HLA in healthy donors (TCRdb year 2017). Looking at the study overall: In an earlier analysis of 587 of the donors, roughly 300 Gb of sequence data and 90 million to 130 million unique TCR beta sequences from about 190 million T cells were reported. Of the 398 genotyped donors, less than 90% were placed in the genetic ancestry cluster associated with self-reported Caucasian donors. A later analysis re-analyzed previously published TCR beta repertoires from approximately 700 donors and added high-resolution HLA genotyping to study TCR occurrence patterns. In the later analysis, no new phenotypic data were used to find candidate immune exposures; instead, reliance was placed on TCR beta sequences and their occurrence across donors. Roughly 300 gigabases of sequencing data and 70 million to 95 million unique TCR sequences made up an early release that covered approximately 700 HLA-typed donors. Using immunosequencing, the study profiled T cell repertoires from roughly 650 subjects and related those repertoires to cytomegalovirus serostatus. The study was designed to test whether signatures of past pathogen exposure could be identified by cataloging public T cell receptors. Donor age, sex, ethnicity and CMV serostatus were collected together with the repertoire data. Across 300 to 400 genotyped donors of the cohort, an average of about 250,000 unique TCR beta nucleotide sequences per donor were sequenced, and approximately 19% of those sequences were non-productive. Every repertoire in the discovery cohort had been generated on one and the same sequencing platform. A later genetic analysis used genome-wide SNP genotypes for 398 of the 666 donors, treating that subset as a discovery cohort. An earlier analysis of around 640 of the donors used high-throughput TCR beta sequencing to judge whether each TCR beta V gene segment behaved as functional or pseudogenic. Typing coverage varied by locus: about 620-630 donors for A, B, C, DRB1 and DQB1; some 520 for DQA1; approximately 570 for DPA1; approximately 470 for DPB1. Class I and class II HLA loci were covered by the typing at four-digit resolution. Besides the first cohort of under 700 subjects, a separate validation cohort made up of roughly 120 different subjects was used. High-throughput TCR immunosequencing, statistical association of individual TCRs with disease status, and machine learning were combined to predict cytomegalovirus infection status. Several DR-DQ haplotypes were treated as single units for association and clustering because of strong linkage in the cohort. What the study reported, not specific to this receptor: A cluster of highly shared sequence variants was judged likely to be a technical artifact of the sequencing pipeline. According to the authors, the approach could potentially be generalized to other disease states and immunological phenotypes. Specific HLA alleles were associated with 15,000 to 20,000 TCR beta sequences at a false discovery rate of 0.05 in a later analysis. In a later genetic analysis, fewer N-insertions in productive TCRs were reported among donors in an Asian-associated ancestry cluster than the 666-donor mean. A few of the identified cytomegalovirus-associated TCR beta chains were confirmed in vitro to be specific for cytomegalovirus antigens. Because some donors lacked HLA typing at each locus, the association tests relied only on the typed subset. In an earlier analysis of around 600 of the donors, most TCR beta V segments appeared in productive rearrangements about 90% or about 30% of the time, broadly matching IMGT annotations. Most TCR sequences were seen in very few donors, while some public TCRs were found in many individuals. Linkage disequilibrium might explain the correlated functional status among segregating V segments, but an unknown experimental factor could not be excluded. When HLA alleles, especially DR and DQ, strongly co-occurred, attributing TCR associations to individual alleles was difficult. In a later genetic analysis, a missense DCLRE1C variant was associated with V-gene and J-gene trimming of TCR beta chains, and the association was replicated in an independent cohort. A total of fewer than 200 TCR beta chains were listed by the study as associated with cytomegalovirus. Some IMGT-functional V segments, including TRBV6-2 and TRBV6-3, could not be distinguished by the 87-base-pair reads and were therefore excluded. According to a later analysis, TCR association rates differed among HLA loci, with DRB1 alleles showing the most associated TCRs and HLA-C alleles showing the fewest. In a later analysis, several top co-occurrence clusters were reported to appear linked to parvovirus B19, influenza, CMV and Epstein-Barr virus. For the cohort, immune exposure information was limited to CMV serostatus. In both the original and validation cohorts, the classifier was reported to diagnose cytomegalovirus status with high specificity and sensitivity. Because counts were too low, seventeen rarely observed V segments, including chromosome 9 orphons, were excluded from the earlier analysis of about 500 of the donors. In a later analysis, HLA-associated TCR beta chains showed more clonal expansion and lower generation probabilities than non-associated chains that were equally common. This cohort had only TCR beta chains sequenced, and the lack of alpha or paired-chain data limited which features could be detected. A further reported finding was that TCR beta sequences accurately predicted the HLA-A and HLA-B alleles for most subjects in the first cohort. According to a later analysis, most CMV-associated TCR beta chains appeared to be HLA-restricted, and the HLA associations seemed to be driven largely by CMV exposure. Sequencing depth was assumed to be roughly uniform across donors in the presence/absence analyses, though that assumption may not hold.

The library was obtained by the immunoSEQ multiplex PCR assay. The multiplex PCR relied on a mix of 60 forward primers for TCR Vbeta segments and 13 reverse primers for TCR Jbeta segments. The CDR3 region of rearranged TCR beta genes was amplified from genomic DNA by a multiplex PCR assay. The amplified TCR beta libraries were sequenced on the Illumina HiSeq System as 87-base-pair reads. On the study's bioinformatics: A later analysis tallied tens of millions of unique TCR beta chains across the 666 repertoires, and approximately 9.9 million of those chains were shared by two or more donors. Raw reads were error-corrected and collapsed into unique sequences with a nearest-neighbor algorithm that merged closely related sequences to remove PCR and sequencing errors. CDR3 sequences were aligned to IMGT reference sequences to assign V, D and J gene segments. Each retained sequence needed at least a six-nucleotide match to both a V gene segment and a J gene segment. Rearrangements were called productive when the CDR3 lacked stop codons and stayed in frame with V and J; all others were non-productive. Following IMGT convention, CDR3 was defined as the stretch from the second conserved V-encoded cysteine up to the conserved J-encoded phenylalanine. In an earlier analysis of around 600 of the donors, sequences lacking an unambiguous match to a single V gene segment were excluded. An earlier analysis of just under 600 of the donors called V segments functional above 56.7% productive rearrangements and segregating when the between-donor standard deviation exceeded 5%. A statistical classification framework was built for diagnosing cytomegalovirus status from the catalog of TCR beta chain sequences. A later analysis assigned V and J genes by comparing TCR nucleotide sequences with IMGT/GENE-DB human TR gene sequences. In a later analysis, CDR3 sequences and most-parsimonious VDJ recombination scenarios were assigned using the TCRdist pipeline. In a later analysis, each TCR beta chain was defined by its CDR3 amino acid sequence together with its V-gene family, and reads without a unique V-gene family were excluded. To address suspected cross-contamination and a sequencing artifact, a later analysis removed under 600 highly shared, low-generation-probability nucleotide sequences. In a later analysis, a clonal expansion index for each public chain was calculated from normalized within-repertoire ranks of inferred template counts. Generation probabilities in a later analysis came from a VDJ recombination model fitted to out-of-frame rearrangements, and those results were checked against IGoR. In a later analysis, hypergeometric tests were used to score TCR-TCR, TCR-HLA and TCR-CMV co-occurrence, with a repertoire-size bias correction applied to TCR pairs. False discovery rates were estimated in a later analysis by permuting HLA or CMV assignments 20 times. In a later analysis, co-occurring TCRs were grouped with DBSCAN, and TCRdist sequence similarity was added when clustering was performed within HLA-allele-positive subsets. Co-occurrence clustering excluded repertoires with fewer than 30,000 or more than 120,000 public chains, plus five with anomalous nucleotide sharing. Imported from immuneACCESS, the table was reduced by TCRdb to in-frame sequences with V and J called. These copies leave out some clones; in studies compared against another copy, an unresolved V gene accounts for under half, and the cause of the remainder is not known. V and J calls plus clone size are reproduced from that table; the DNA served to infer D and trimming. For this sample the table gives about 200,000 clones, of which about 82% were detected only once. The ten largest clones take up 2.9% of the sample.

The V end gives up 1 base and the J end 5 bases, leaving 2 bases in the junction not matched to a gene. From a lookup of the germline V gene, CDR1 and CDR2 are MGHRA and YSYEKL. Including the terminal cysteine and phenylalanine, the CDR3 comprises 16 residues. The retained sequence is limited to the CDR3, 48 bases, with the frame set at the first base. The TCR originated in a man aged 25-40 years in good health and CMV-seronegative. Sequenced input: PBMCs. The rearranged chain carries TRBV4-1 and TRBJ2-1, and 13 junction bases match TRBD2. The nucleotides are TGCGCCAGCAGCCAAGTTGGACTAGCGGGGGACAATGAGCAGTTCTTC. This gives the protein CASSQVGLAGDNEQFF.